These 27 T cell receptor beta chains came from one sample sequenced in a study of response to subunit inactivated influenza vaccine. TCRdb itself ran the RT-PCR reads through MiXCR, one entry per CDR3 protein. The sample has hundreds of thousands of distinct CDR3 sequences; about 14% are singletons. The specimen was PBMCs from blood, collected roughly 2 weeks before vaccination. The receptors originated from a man in his forties or fifties who received an inactivated influenza vaccine.

This clonotype was found a few times. The chain carries TRBV2 and TRBJ2-5; 12 bases align to TRBD2. The ends lost 5 bases at V and 7 bases at J; junction bases unmatched: 8. This CDR3 has 15 residues. The V gene's germline CDR1 is SNHLY and CDR2 FYNNEI. CDR3 nucleotides: TGTGCCAGCAGTCGACTAGCGGGGGCCGGGGGGACCCAGTACTTC. It translates to CASSRLAGAGGTQYF.

The rearrangement links TRBV12-3 or TRBV12-4 to TRBJ2-3; D unclear. The CDR3 length is 12 residues. With 2 bases removed from V and 11 bases from J, the gap between germline ends came to 11 bases. CDR3: CASSLTRARQYF. CDR3 nucleotide sequence: TGTGCCAGCAGTTTAACTCGGGCTAGGCAGTATTTT.

The V gene is TRBV27, the J gene TRBJ2-1; no firm D call. Germline V gene data show CDR1 as MNHEY and CDR2 as SMNVEV (reference sequence). The V and J ends lost 3 bases and 0 bases respectively, with 9 bases between them. The CDR3 covers 15 residues. The DNA of the CDR3 is TGTGCCAGCAGTTTTGAGGTAATCTCCTACAATGAGCAGTTCTTC. Its protein is CASSFEVISYNEQFF.

This clonotype has more than one count but fewer than ten. The CDR3: CASTRTGPNTGELFF. For the CDR3, the DNA is TGCGCCAGCACCCGGACAGGCCCGAACACCGGGGAGCTGTTTTTT. This sequence joins TRBV5-1 and TRBJ2-2; 7 nucleotides match TRBD1. The CDR3 runs to 15 residues. The trim removed 6 bases at V and 0 bases at J, leaving 5 bases unmatched. CDR1 SGHRS and CDR2 YFSETQ come from the germline V gene. Full variable domain (rest looked up from reference TRBV5-1 and TRBJ2-2): KAGVTQTPRYLIKTRGQQVTLSCSPISGHRSVSWYQQTPGQGLQFLFEYFSETQRNKGNFPGRFSGRQFSNSRSEMNVSTLELGDSALYLCASTRTGPNTGELFFGEGSRLTVL.

This clonotype has only a few counts. The genes are TRBV27 and TRBJ2-4; D may match TRBD1 or TRBD2 (5 bases each). The germline V and J ends were trimmed by 0 bases and 3 bases, with 12 bases remaining between them. The CDR3 is 16 amino acids. Germline V gene lookup returns CDR1 MNHEY and CDR2 SMNVEV (reference sequence). This CDR3 reads CASSLSGRTFKNIQYF. In DNA form, the CDR3 reads TGTGCCAGCAGTTTATCGGGACGGACCTTCAAAAACATTCAGTACTTC.

This clonotype showed up just a few times. V usage is TRBV6-1 and J usage is TRBJ1-2; 8 nucleotides line up with TRBD1. The trim removed 6 bases at V and 6 bases at J, leaving 18 bases unmatched. This CDR3 is 17 amino acids long. Germline assignment: CDR1 MNHNS and CDR2 SASEGT. CDR3 loop: CASSHKMDRDDTHGYTF. The CDR3, as DNA: TGTGCCAGCAGCCACAAAATGGACAGGGATGACACACATGGCTACACCTTC.

The chain joins TRBV6-2 or TRBV6-3 to TRBJ2-2; perhaps TRBD1 as D (5 bases). From germline, CDR1 is MNHEY and CDR2 SVGEGT. The length of the CDR3 is 14 residues. V lost 5 bases, J lost 8 bases, and 15 bases lay in between. The CDR3 sequence: CASSPGPWAGELFF. The CDR3 region has the DNA TGTGCCAGCAGTCCAGGGCCCTGGGCGGGGGAGCTGTTTTTT.

The rearrangement links TRBV5-1 to TRBJ2-2; no clear D. This CDR3 has 15 amino acids. V was cut by 0 bases and J by 6 bases, with 12 bases left in between. Germline V gene lookup returns CDR1 SGHRS and CDR2 YFSETQ. The CDR3 here is CASSLAKMGAGELFF. CDR3 nucleotide sequence: TGCGCCAGCAGCTTGGCCAAGATGGGCGCCGGGGAGCTGTTTTTT.

This clonotype has more than one count but fewer than ten. This chain connects TRBV11-1 to TRBJ2-3; D gene unclear. Germline values: CDR1 SGHAT, CDR2 FQDESV (reference sequence). Trimming shortened V by 5 bases and J by 1 base, and 22 bases separated the two germline ends. This CDR3 contains 18 residues. The CDR3 region has the DNA TGTGCCAGCAGCCCACCCTTGTGGGCCCCGTCTCGCACAGATACGCAGTATTTT. Translating gives CASSPPLWAPSRTDTQYF.

V usage is TRBV18 and J usage is TRBJ1-1; perhaps TRBD1 as D (6 bases). Trimming removed 0 bases from V and 5 bases from J, with 19 bases in between. The CDR3 consists of 17 residues. The V gene's germline CDR1 is KGHSH and CDR2 LQKENI. CDR3 sequence (DNA): TGTGCCAGCTCACCACCTATATATGCAGGGGAGGGGACTGAAGCTTTCTTT. Translating it yields CASSPPIYAGEGTEAFF. Full variable domain (rest looked up from reference TRBV18 and TRBJ1-1): NAGVMQNPRHLVRRRGQEARLRCSPMKGHSHVYWYRQLPEEGLKFMVYLQKENIIDESGMPKERFSAEFPKEGPSILRIQQVVRGDSAAYFCASSPPIYAGEGTEAFFGQGTRLTVV.

This clonotype was recorded a few times. The rearrangement links TRBV20-1 to TRBJ1-2; D unresolved. V was cut by 3 bases and J by 2 bases, with 13 bases left in between. This CDR3 spans 14 amino acids. Germline-derived CDR1 and CDR2 are DFQATT and SNEGSKA (reference sequence). CDR3 protein: CSARVLGINYGYTF. The CDR3 nucleotides read TGCAGTGCTAGGGTCTTAGGGATAAACTATGGCTACACCTTC.

This clonotype was seen repeatedly, ten times or more. This sequence joins TRBV4-2 and TRBJ2-7; D is unclear. The ends were cut back, 0 bases at V and 6 bases at J, with 15 bases in the middle. Per the germline V gene, CDR1 is LGHNA and CDR2 is YNFKEQ. The CDR3 consists of 15 residues. Written as DNA, the CDR3 is TGTGCCAGCAGCCAAGATAACTATGGGCGGATCGAGCAGTACTTC. Encoded protein: CASSQDNYGRIEQYF.

This clonotype was recorded a few times. V is TRBV28 and J is TRBJ2-7; D may match TRBD1 or TRBD2 (5 bases each). The CDR3 length is 14 residues. Trimming left V 5 bases short and J 7 bases short, with 18 bases between. The germline gives CDR1 MDHEN, CDR2 SYDVKM. The CDR3 here is CASSPGTNGWEQYF. The CDR3 bases are TGTGCCAGCAGTCCCGGGACCAATGGGTGGGAGCAGTACTTC.

The chain has TRBV12-3 or TRBV12-4 and TRBJ2-2, with D perhaps being TRBD1 or TRBD2 (6 bases each). V lost 3 bases to trimming and J lost 4 bases, with 15 bases between them. The CDR3 runs to 16 residues. In DNA form, the CDR3 reads TGTGCCAGCAGTTTGATCCTGGGGGGCAGCACCGGGGAGCTGTTTTTT. Its protein is CASSLILGGSTGELFF.

The chain is built from TRBV6-1 and TRBJ1-2; D remains ambiguous. The CDR3 sequence is 14 residues long. Trimming left V 6 bases short and J 2 bases short, with 13 bases between. The germline V gene has CDR1 MNHNS and CDR2 SASEGT. The CDR3 region has the DNA TGTGCCAGCAGACCGTCGACGGACAACTATGGCTACACCTTC. Protein sequence: CASRPSTDNYGYTF.

In its sample, this clonotype was seen a few times. The chain carries TRBV7-9 and TRBJ1-2; possibly TRBD1 for D (5 bases). CDR1 and CDR2 from the germline V gene are SEHNR and FQNEAQ (reference sequence). The V gene lost 5 bases and the J gene lost 5 bases, with 9 bases spanning the gap. CDR3 size: 12 residues. The CDR3 DNA reads TGTGCCAGCAGCATCGACAGTTATGGCTACACCTTC. Translated: CASSIDSYGYTF.

The rearrangement links TRBV6-2 or TRBV6-3 to TRBJ2-1; D unclear. Germline V lookup: CDR1 MNHEY, CDR2 SVGEGT. The V gene lost 1 base and the J gene lost 4 bases, with 5 bases spanning the gap. This CDR3 contains 13 residues. The CDR3 protein is CASSYLGYNEQFF. The CDR3 nucleotides are TGTGCCAGCAGTTACTTAGGGTACAATGAGCAGTTCTTC.

The V and J genes are TRBV11-2 and TRBJ2-6; D is perhaps TRBD1 (5 bases). This CDR3 contains 16 residues. V was trimmed by 6 bases and J by 2 bases, leaving 14 bases between them. Germline V gene data show CDR1 as SGHAT and CDR2 as FQNNGV. In DNA, the CDR3 is TGTGCCAGCAGTTACCAGGGTTTGGCTGGGGCCAACGTCCTGACTTTC. Translating gives CASSYQGLAGANVLTF.

On this clonotype itself: A junction end diverges from the germline sequence, so it may reflect a read error. The chain couples TRBV7-7 to TRBJ1-4, with D perhaps matching TRBD1 (5 bases). Germline V lookup: CDR1 SSHAT, CDR2 FNYEAQ (reference sequence). CDR3 length: 13 residues. The CDR3 loop is CASSRVVGEKLFF. In DNA form, the CDR3 reads TGTGCTAGCAGCAGGGTGGTTGGTGAAAAACTGTTTTTT.

The chain has TRBV5-6 and TRBJ1-2; a possible D gene is TRBD1 (5 bases). V gave up 4 bases and J gave up 3 bases, with 16 bases separating them. The CDR3 is made up of 15 amino acids. The germline CDR1 and CDR2 sequences are SGHDT and YYEEEE. The CDR3 spells CASSVGQIFHYGYTF. CDR3 coding DNA: TGTGCCAGCAGCGTGGGGCAGATTTTTCACTATGGCTACACCTTC. The full variable domain, its missing parts supplied by reference TRBV5-6 and TRBJ1-2, is DAGVTQSPTHLIKTRGQQVTLRCSPKSGHDTVSWYQQALGQGPQFIFQYYEEEERQRGNFPDRFSGHQFPNYSSELNVNALLLGDSALYLCASSVGQIFHYGYTFGSGTRLTVV.

This chain connects TRBV20-1 to TRBJ1-2; TRBD1 is a possible D gene (6 bases). Germline CDR1 is DFQATT and CDR2 is SNEGSKA (reference sequence). V lost 0 bases, J lost 4 bases, and 24 bases lay in between. This CDR3 is built from 18 residues. The CDR3 loop reads CSARDFLSLTGSSYGYTF. Written as DNA, the CDR3 is TGCAGTGCTAGAGATTTTTTGTCTTTGACAGGAAGCAGCTATGGCTACACCTTC.

The CDR3 nucleotides read TGCGCCAGCAGCCAAGGGTTCAGGGGGGGCAATCAGCCCCAGCATTTT. Translating it yields CASSQGFRGGNQPQHF. This sequence joins TRBV4-1 and TRBJ1-5, with 7 positions matching TRBD1. J gave up 2 bases and V 1 base, and 5 bases lay outside the gene matches. The CDR3 runs 16 residues. Germline values: CDR1 MGHRA, CDR2 YSYEKL.

A few counts support this clonotype. The J gene is TRBJ2-3, the V gene TRBV5-1; D may be TRBD2 (7 bases). The V gene lost 6 bases and the J gene lost 3 bases, with 17 bases spanning the gap. This CDR3 region has 15 residues. Germline-derived CDR1 and CDR2 are SGHRS and YFSETQ. In DNA, the CDR3 is TGCGCCAGCAACATAGGGGGGGGCGCAACAGATACGCAGTATTTT. Its protein product is CASNIGGGATDTQYF.

In this sample, this clonotype turned up a few times. The chain combines TRBV4-2 with TRBJ2-2; D gene uncertain. This CDR3 region has 15 residues. Germline V gene data show CDR1 as LGHNA and CDR2 as YNFKEQ. V gave up 0 bases and J gave up 2 bases, with 7 bases separating them. CDR3 nucleotide sequence: TGTGCCAGCAGCCAAGAACGTCTCAACACCGGGGAGCTGTTTTTT. Translating gives CASSQERLNTGELFF.

The V call is TRBV7-2, the J call TRBJ2-7, with 7 bases matching TRBD2. Losses at the gene ends were 0 bases for V and 3 bases for J; bases not matched to a gene: 5. The CDR3 covers 15 residues. Germline lookup yields CDR1 SGHTA and CDR2 FQGNSA. CDR3 in DNA: TGTGCCAGCAGCTTAGCGGCGGGGGTGGTCTACGAGCAGTACTTC. It encodes CASSLAAGVVYEQYF.

The chain employs TRBV5-4 and TRBJ2-2, with a weak D call TRBD2 (6 bases). CDR1 is SGHNT, CDR2 YYREEE, per germline (reference sequence). The V and J ends lost 1 base and 6 bases respectively, with 13 bases between them. The CDR3 sequence is 15 residues long. CDR3 region: CASSLQLANAGELFF. The CDR3 nucleotides are TGTGCCAGCAGCTTGCAACTAGCCAATGCCGGGGAGCTGTTTTTT.

This clonotype was counted between two and nine times. The V and J genes are TRBV5-1 and TRBJ2-5; TRBD1 matches 8 bases. This CDR3 has 17 residues. V dropped 0 bases and J dropped 5; count of bases not matched to a gene: 12. The V gene's germline CDR1 is SGHRS and CDR2 YFSETQ. For the CDR3, the DNA is TGCGCCAGCAGCTTGGTGGGAGGACAGGGCGTCGGGGAGACCCAGTACTTC. Translation: CASSLVGGQGVGETQYF.